The 2 T cell receptor beta chains listed next were all sequenced from one sample in a study of response to subunit inactivated influenza vaccine. TCRdb re-derived calls from the RT-PCR reads in MiXCR, one entry per CDR3 protein. Of under 550,000 distinct CDR3 sequences listed, roughly 7.6% were seen once; the top ten hold about an eighth. The sequenced sample was PBMCs from blood, obtained roughly 24 months after vaccination. The receptor set was obtained from a man aged 50 to 69 who received an inactivated influenza vaccine.

A few counts support this clonotype. This chain links TRBV6-1 with TRBJ2-3, with D perhaps TRBD1 (6 bases). V was pared by 5 bases and J by 0 bases, with 15 bases between. The CDR3 is 16 amino acids. Germline V gene sequence: CDR1 MNHNS, CDR2 SASEGT. CDR3 in DNA: TGTGCCAGCAGTCCTGACAGGTTTTGGAGCACAGATACGCAGTATTTT. Translated, it gives CASSPDRFWSTDTQYF.

This clonotype was found a few times. CDR3 amino acids: CASSLDTGFGTDTQYF. CDR3 nucleotide sequence: TGTGCCAGCAGCTTGGATACAGGGTTTGGCACAGATACGCAGTATTTT. The chain employs TRBV5-6 and TRBJ2-3; tentative D call: TRBD1 (6 bases). CDR3 length: 16 residues. The germline gives CDR1 SGHDT, CDR2 YYEEEE. Trimming stripped 0 bases from V and 1 base from J, with 12 bases between.